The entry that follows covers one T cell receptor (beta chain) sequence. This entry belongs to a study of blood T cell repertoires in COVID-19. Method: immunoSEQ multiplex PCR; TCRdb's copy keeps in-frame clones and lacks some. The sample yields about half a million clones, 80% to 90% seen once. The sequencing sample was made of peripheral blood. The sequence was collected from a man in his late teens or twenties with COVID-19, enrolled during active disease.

The CDR3 loop reads CASSLVPGLGTEAFF. The CDR3 coding sequence is TGTGCCAGCAGCTTAGTACCAGGGTTGGGCACTGAAGCTTTCTTT. V gene TRBV7-8 combines with J gene TRBJ1-1; TRBD1 might be the D (5 bases). The germline gives CDR1 SGHVS, CDR2 FQNEAQ. Trimming stripped 1 base from V and 4 bases from J, with 13 bases between. This CDR3 has 15 amino acids.